A selection of T cell receptor beta chains follows, all from one sample in a study of Ad26.COV2.S vaccination and SARS-CoV-2 variants. Sequencing used immunoSEQ multiplex PCR; TCRdb keeps in-frame clones, though not all of them. This sample yields around 270,000 clones, of which approximately 90% are seen a single time; about 2.7% belongs to the top ten. Source: peripheral blood, taken in a trial of Ad26.COV2.S vaccine versus placebo. The receptors here all came from a person between 18 and 65 years old who received the Ad26.COV2.S COVID-19 vaccine or a placebo. Each CDR3 is given with its conserved first and last residue. Fields, in order: CDR3 protein, V gene, J gene, D gene. The D gene is left open where the match is weak.

CASTPGVGTGELFF,TRBV9,TRBJ2-2,-
CASSPRGNNEQFF,TRBV4-1,TRBJ2-1,-
CASSFRPPAANEKLFF,TRBV6-6,TRBJ1-4,-
CASSPGLNTWGELFF,TRBV18,TRBJ2-2,TRBD2
CASSLASGGTGELFF,TRBV7-2,TRBJ2-2,TRBD2
CSVTAKGYTF,TRBV20-1,TRBJ1-2,-
CASSQDAGGSYNEQFF,TRBV4-3,TRBJ2-1,-
CSASPGRGGGNEKLFF,TRBV20-1,TRBJ1-4,-
CASSLGSGGIYEQYF,TRBV7-2,TRBJ2-7,TRBD2
CASSRGGNQPQHF,TRBV14,TRBJ1-5,-
CASIGISGANVLTF,TRBV19,TRBJ2-6,-
CASKGLGYEQYF,TRBV27,TRBJ2-7,-
CASSLRGTNTEAFF,TRBV7-3,TRBJ1-1,-
CASSQATSYNEQFF,TRBV3-1/TRBV3-2,TRBJ2-1,-
CASSPGTDEQFF,TRBV3-1/TRBV3-2,TRBJ2-1,-
CASSGQLEAFF,TRBV18,TRBJ1-1,-
CASSMTGPPSGANVLTF,TRBV19,TRBJ2-6,TRBD1
CASSFERETADTQYF,TRBV11-2,TRBJ2-3,TRBD2
CASSPTVGEIDF,TRBV7-9,TRBJ2-7,-
CASSLPSSGLNNEQFF,TRBV7-6,TRBJ2-1,TRBD2
CASSQDEILSGANVLTF,TRBV3-1/TRBV3-2,TRBJ2-6,-
CASSYRQGHNSPLHF,TRBV6-6,TRBJ1-6,TRBD1
CASSYLNFNYGYTF,TRBV6-2/TRBV6-3,TRBJ1-2,-
CASKAGGSADTQYF,TRBV6-5,TRBJ2-3,TRBD2
CASSPTLRGTTEAFF,TRBV7-2,TRBJ1-1,-
CASTTSRNTGELFF,TRBV6-6,TRBJ2-2,-
CASSFPAGGPEQFF,TRBV4-2,TRBJ2-1,TRBD2
CASSLDISTNEKLFF,TRBV5-4,TRBJ1-4,-
CASSYVGRLIF,TRBV11-2,TRBJ2-1,-
CASSPGRGGARETQYF,TRBV5-1,TRBJ2-5,TRBD2
CASSLPVNTEAFF,TRBV5-4,TRBJ1-1,-
CASSLAPQGDEQFF,TRBV5-5,TRBJ2-1,-
CASSVSRNTEAFF,TRBV7-8,TRBJ1-1,-
CACHGDSGNTIYF,TRBV30,TRBJ1-3,-
CAPASGLEQFF,TRBV23-1,TRBJ2-1,-
CASSLDRGGAYEQYF,TRBV7-2,TRBJ2-7,TRBD2
CASSQDRRGQPQHF,TRBV4-3,TRBJ1-5,-
CASSGRGQTRWRTGELFF,TRBV7-9,TRBJ2-2,-
CASSVVSAGAYSGANVLTF,TRBV9,TRBJ2-6,TRBD2
CATSDLDRNAETQYF,TRBV24-1,TRBJ2-5,-
CASSYPGQGAKDTQYF,TRBV6-5,TRBJ2-3,TRBD1
CASSHPGVRDRVSYNEQFF,TRBV4-3,TRBJ2-1,TRBD1
CASSPKAGTGRQETQYF,TRBV18,TRBJ2-5,TRBD1
CASSPTFLSGSYNEQFF,TRBV7-8,TRBJ2-1,-
CASSPRDRTYEQYF,TRBV18,TRBJ2-7,TRBD1
CASSLDPANYGYTF,TRBV7-2,TRBJ1-2,-
CASRTGQGNTEAFF,TRBV28,TRBJ1-1,TRBD1
CSVEAGQGYLNYGYTF,TRBV29-1,TRBJ1-2,TRBD1
CAWSVGYTGELFF,TRBV30,TRBJ2-2,-
CASSLSPAWGNTEAFF,TRBV27,TRBJ1-1,-
CASSQVPETYEQYF,TRBV4-1,TRBJ2-7,-
CATSRDRAAGDTGELFF,TRBV15,TRBJ2-2,-
CASRDRERRYTF,TRBV5-4,TRBJ1-2,TRBD1
CASSLSSGLVETQYF,TRBV7-6,TRBJ2-5,TRBD2